These 12 T cell receptor beta chains originate from one sample sequenced in a study of human T cells and chemical hapten exposure. TCRdb re-analysed the RACE reads in MiXCR, keeping a single row per CDR3 protein. The sample lists 95,000 to 150,000 distinct CDR3 sequences, roughly 14% seen once, with about 3% in the top ten. Stated time point: pre-sensitization, week 0. Regarding treatment: therapeutic diphenylcyclopropenone sensitization with weekly scalp DPC. The sample in question was whole blood, obtained in connection with sensitization to the hapten diphenylcyclopropenone (DPC). The receptors stem from a young woman with alopecia areata. Some clones in this sample may be carry-over from other donors' samples.

In this sample, this clonotype turned up many times. The chain employs TRBV19 and TRBJ2-2, with 9 bases that match TRBD1. The trim removed 10 bases at V and 6 bases at J, leaving 12 bases unmatched. CDR1 is LNHDA and CDR2 is SQIVND in the germline V gene (reference sequence). This CDR3 spans 15 amino acids. CDR3 nucleotides: TGTGCCACTGCCCTAACCGGGACAGGGTCCGGGGAGCTGTTTTTT. This encodes CATALTGTGSGELFF.

The V and J genes are TRBV12-3 or TRBV12-4 and TRBJ2-5, with 7 bases lining up with TRBD2. The J segment lost 7 bases and the V segment lost 5 bases, leaving 13 bases of the junction unmatched. The CDR3 extends over 15 amino acids. The chain's CDR3 is CASSAGGSGVATQYF. The CDR3 nucleotides are TGTGCCAGCAGTGCCGGGGGGAGCGGGGTTGCGACCCAGTACTTC.

In this sample, this clonotype turned up many times. Written as DNA, the CDR3 is TGTGCCAGCAGCCGCGCCAGGGGGCAAAGAAACACCATATATTTT. Its protein is CASSRARGQRNTIYF. The genes are TRBV11-2 and TRBJ1-3; 8 nucleotides line up with TRBD1. This CDR3 region has 15 residues. V dropped 5 bases and J dropped 5; count of bases not matched to a gene: 8. From germline, CDR1 is SGHAT and CDR2 FQNNGV.

The chain carries TRBV20-1 and TRBJ2-7; D not resolved. V was pared by 5 bases and J by 0 bases, with 17 bases between. CDR3 length: 15 amino acids. Germline assignment: CDR1 DFQATT and CDR2 SNEGSKA (reference sequence). Here the CDR3 reads CSASTEIQGSYEQYF. The CDR3 DNA sequence: TGCAGTGCTTCGACGGAGATTCAAGGCTCCTACGAGCAGTACTTC.

This clonotype was seen a few times. The chain couples TRBV29-1 to TRBJ2-5, with 10 positions matching TRBD1. The germline V gene has CDR1 SQVTM and CDR2 ANQGSEA. Trimming cost V 6 bases and J 4 bases; bases outside gene matches: 8. The CDR3 length is 14 residues. DNA for the CDR3: TGCAGCGTAGCCGGGACAGGGGTTCGAGAGACCCAGTACTTC. This gives the protein CSVAGTGVRETQYF.

This chain links TRBV9 with TRBJ2-3; D possibly uses TRBD1 or TRBD2 (5 bases each). The CDR3 runs to 13 residues. With 5 bases removed from V and 8 bases from J, the gap between germline ends came to 15 bases. The V gene's germline CDR1 is SGDLS and CDR2 YYNGEE. The CDR3 nucleotides are TGTGCCAGCAGGAACCCTGATGGGGGTACGCAGTATTTT. Translation: CASRNPDGGTQYF.

This clonotype was picked up a small number of times. In nucleotides, the CDR3 is TGTGCCAGCACCCTAAGGGGAAACACAGATACGCAGTATTTT. It codes for CASTLRGNTDTQYF. The chain couples TRBV12-3 or TRBV12-4 to TRBJ2-3; D is perhaps TRBD1 (5 bases). Trimming shortened V by 7 bases and J by 2 bases, and 13 bases separated the two germline ends. This CDR3 comprises 14 residues.

This clonotype was found a few times. The chain has TRBV5-6 and TRBJ1-5; the D gene is possibly TRBD1 (5 bases). This CDR3 has 15 residues. CDR1 and CDR2 from the germline V gene are SGHDT and YYEEEE. V was shortened by 3 bases and J by 5 bases, with 15 bases between the two germline ends. This CDR3 is CASSWGNRPHQPQHF. The CDR3 coding sequence is TGTGCCAGCAGCTGGGGGAACCGCCCCCATCAGCCCCAGCATTTT.

Here the CDR3 reads CASSLAAGASYEQYF. CDR3 sequence (DNA): TGTGCCAGCAGCTTGGCCGCAGGGGCCTCCTACGAGCAGTACTTC. The genes are TRBV5-6 and TRBJ2-7, with a tentative D call TRBD1 (6 bases). Deletions cut 0 bases from V and 0 bases from J, with 10 bases between. The CDR3 consists of 15 residues. Germline assignment: CDR1 SGHDT and CDR2 YYEEEE.

The chain recombines TRBV27 with TRBJ2-7, with 8 nucleotides matching TRBD2. Germline CDR1 and CDR2: MNHEY and SMNVEV (reference sequence). Losses at the gene ends were 4 bases for V and 4 bases for J; bases not matched to a gene: 6. The CDR3 spans 14 residues. CDR3 region: CASSSGLEVYEQYF. The CDR3 coding sequence is TGTGCCAGCAGTTCGGGACTAGAGGTGTACGAGCAGTACTTC.

J is TRBJ2-7 and V is TRBV12-3 or TRBV12-4; TRBD1 matches 7 bases. The CDR3 is made up of 12 amino acids. Unmatched junction bases numbered 2, after V lost 6 bases and J lost 3 bases. CDR3 in DNA: TGTGCCAGCAGCAGGGGGAACTACGAGCAGTACTTC. Translating gives CASSRGNYEQYF.

The DNA of the CDR3 is TGTGCCAGCAGCTTAATCACAGACAAAGGGGAGACCCAGTACTTC. Amino acids: CASSLITDKGETQYF. The chain is built from TRBV7-6 and TRBJ2-5; D ambiguous. The CDR3 covers 15 residues. Germline CDR1 and CDR2: SGHVS and FNYEAQ. Trimming stripped 2 bases from V and 5 bases from J, with 15 bases between.